The source of this TCR beta chain is a study of cytomegalovirus exposure and HLA in healthy donors. Study-wide results and limits: Confirmation was obtained in vitro that three CMV-associated chains are specific for CMV antigens.

Germline V gene lookup returns CDR1 MDHEN and CDR2 SYDVKM. V lost 4 bases, J lost 3 bases, and 9 bases stayed unmatched. The CDR3 is 15 amino acids. The PCR contained 60 Vbeta and 13 Jbeta primers. Measured with immunoSEQ multiplex PCR; TCRdb has only the in-frame clones, and not every one. Of fewer than 200,000 clones listed, 75% to 90% were seen once; the top ten hold roughly 4.5%. Remarks on this clone: The antigen remains unidentified.

This TCR came from a woman in her 50s in good health and CMV-seropositive. Sequenced sample: PBMCs. V usage is TRBV28 and J usage is TRBJ2-7, with 7 bases lining up with TRBD1. The CDR3 DNA follows: TGTGCCAGCAGTTCCGGACAGGCTGCTTTCTACGAGCAGTACTTC. Protein product: CASSSGQAAFYEQYF.